The clone carrying this TCR beta chain came up many times. What it recognizes is unknown. This CDR3 is built from 14 residues. The germline gives CDR1 DFQATT, CDR2 SNEGSKA (reference sequence). Trimming cost V 0 bases and J 8 bases, with 15 bases left between them. Using RNA transcripts as the source, TCR beta CDR3 regions were amplified. HTBI primers were used for first-round RT-PCR of the TCR CDR3. TCRdb re-called the multiplex PCR reads with MiXCR, one entry per CDR3 protein. The table includes more than 300,000 distinct CDR3 sequences, under 20% detected once. The data originate from a study of T cells in Graves' hyperthyroidism and ophthalmopathy. Study-wide results and limits: Ophthalmopathy cases were set apart from stable hyperthyroidism by a 13 V-J model.

The chain couples TRBV20-1 to TRBJ2-3, with no clear D. Sequenced sample: blood. This TCR was sampled from a young man with Graves' ophthalmopathy. The CDR3 coding sequence is TGCAGTGCTAGAGATCCCCTAGATGTTGGTACGCAGTATTTT. Encoded protein: CSARDPLDVGTQYF.